The source of this TCR beta chain is a study of shared clonotypes between healthy human individuals (dated by TCRdb to about 2020). As for the study more broadly: A few men and two women, aged 18 to 49 years, made up the cohort. For each donor, three plates each were used for CD4 naive and CD4 memory, two plates were used for CD8 naive, and one plate was used for CD8 memory. To estimate repertoire size and how much clonotype sharing occurs between individuals, the study deeply sequenced the blood TCR repertoires of several healthy adults. To increase sequencing depth and limit assay-specific biases, TCR repertoire library preparation and sequencing were carried out by different laboratories using diverse techniques. Between about 0.9 and 8.9 billion PBMCs per donor were obtained by leukapheresis.

This clone showed up many times. The antigen it recognizes is unknown. Base qualities are not at hand, and no much larger clone is one base apart. The paper as a whole reports these results and caveats: Rarefaction of sorted-subset datasets indicated incomplete sequencing despite the large sequencing depth. Estimated clonotype richness was generally larger for naive than for memory subsets. Sharing across a handful of donors was observed for around 5% of naive CD4, about 4% of naive CD8, about 2.3% of memory CD4, and about 0.4% of memory CD8 clonotypes. Higher generation probabilities were observed for clonotypes shared by all four sorted-subset donors than for non-shared clonotypes. Sampling was restricted to blood, and TCR repertoires in tissues likely differ from the TCR repertoires found in blood. Pairwise subsampling indicated that sequencing depth was expected to affect the degree of clonotype sharing among donors. The genetic and exposure-history diversity represented was limited by the small number of donors.

Using the deep immunoSEQ assay, TCR CDR3 regions were amplified from genomic DNA by multiplex PCR. Extracted genomic DNA from each cell subset was distributed evenly across all wells of several immunoSEQ 96-well plates, and each plate was treated as a replicate. For sorted subsets, each replicate PCR was loaded with roughly 190 ng genomic DNA, equivalent to 30,000 to 35,000 T cell genomes. Purified libraries were measured with a Qubit 3.0 fluorometer, size-checked on a Bioanalyzer 2100, and measured again with the KAPA Library Quantification kit. Each immunoSEQ 96-well plate was sequenced on its own single-read 150-cycle Illumina NextSeq 550 flow cell. The paper's data handling went like this. The immunoSEQ output contained only junctional sequences without quality scores, so filtering could not match that applied to full-length reads. To assign V/J genes and CDR3, sequences were annotated using PyIR, a Python wrapper for IgBLAST v1.9, with IMGT germline references. Any read was removed if the V/J assignment was weak (E-value above 1e-6), the CDR3 was missing, or the read contained stop codons, out-of-frame junctions, or ambiguous translated residues. V3J clonotypes were defined as sequences sharing the same inferred V gene, J gene, and CDR3 amino acid sequence. To compute the percentage overlap between repertoires, the number of shared unique clonotypes was divided by the size of the smaller repertoire. Repertoire richness was assessed with RTK rarefaction, the Chao1 estimator, and Recon v2.1 estimates of unobserved clonotypes. For all TCRbeta clonotypes obtained by the gDNA method from a handful of donors, generation probabilities were computed with OLGA. TCRdb carries this immuneACCESS record with in-frame sequences only. Its versions omit some clonotypes, under half of them owing to an unresolved V gene in the studies checked, with the rest unexplained. The V and J calls and clone size were taken over from that table, and D and trimming were inferred from the DNA. This sample has about 710,000 clones in its table, and around four fifths of those were observed once. The biggest ten clones account for 1.5% to 2% of the sample.

Healthy HIV-negative adults with no recently reported acute infections or vaccinations were included as donors. Every donor was a Caucasian adult living in Nashville, Tennessee, USA. CD4+ T cells were enriched through magnetic negative selection, after which naive cells were positively selected on CD45RA and the remaining negative fraction served as the memory subset. Blood was obtained by leukapheresis, after which PBMCs were separated by Ficoll-Histopaque density gradient centrifugation and cryopreserved in liquid nitrogen vapor phase. Purity and quantity of every magnetically sorted T cell population were checked by analytical flow cytometry. Genomic DNA was isolated from each sorted fraction and quantified by UV absorbance on a Nanodrop 2000c. The source is a woman younger than 45 in good health. The source material was memory CD4+ T cells sorted from blood. Taken with the paper, the label for cell subset or site translates to: CD45RA-negative fraction.

The CDR3: CASSPVAGEQYF. At the DNA level, the sequence is TGCGCCAGCAGCCCAGTAGCGGGCGAGCAGTACTTC. Recombination connected TRBV4-1 to TRBJ2-7; the junction holds 7 bases that match TRBD2. There are 12 amino acids in the CDR3, from cysteine to phenylalanine inclusive. Only the CDR3 DNA is retained, 36 bases long and in frame from the first base. Sequences MGHRA (CDR1) and YSYEKL (CDR2) are obtained from the germline V gene. The germline V end is reduced by 4 bases and the J end by 6 bases; junction bases left unmatched: 3.